A selection of T cell receptor beta chains follows, all from one sample in a study of T-cell reconstitution after alpha-beta-depleted transplantation in children. TCRdb called the PCR reads again in MiXCR, with one record for every CDR3 protein. The sample lists fewer than 500,000 distinct CDR3 sequences; over 40% were seen once. This specimen was PBMCs, taken before TCRalphabeta/CD19-depleted stem cell transplant. All receptors derive from a girl aged 2-15 years with aplastic anemia, due to receive a stem cell transplant. Both conserved end residues are part of each CDR3. A D gene is named only where the DNA matches it firmly. Size values are once, few and many counts, or a class for expanded clones, and some rows have none.

size | J | D | V | DNA | CDR3
NA | TRBJ2-7 | TRBD1 | TRBV10-3 | TGTGCCATCAGGGGACAGGGGAGTTACGAGCAGTACTTC | CAIRGQGSYEQYF
few | TRBJ2-2 | TRBD2 | TRBV7-2 | TGTGCCAGCAGCACAGCGATAGTGGGGGGGACCGGGGAGCTGTTTTTT | CASSTAIVGGTGELFF
NA | TRBJ2-1 | NA | TRBV7-2 | TGTGCCAGCAGCTTAGAGGGGCATAGGGCCAATGAGCAGTTCTTC | CASSLEGHRANEQFF
NA | TRBJ2-1 | NA | TRBV12-3/TRBV12-4 | TGTGCCAGCAGACCCTCCGGGAATTCCTACAATGAGCAGTTCTTC | CASRPSGNSYNEQFF
NA | TRBJ1-2 | NA | TRBV7-9 | TGTGCCAGCAGCCCGTGGGAGGGCTTGAATGGCTACACCTTC | CASSPWEGLNGYTF
NA | TRBJ2-3 | NA | TRBV15 | TGTGCCACCAGCAGAGATGTCCTCCTTGCGGATACGCAGTATTTT | CATSRDVLLADTQYF
NA | TRBJ2-3 | NA | TRBV7-3 | TGTGCCAGCAGCTTAACGAAGCTCACAGATACGCAGTATTTT | CASSLTKLTDTQYF
NA | TRBJ2-5 | TRBD2 | TRBV4-2 | TGTGCCAGCAGCCAAGTTCCTATTAGCGGGAGCGGCGAGACCCAGTACTTC | CASSQVPISGSGETQYF
NA | TRBJ2-1 | TRBD2 | TRBV4-1 | TGCGCCAGCAGCCCTATTGGAGGAGTGCGGGAGGGTCATTACAATGAGCAGTTCTTC | CASSPIGGVREGHYNEQFF
NA | TRBJ2-5 | TRBD2 | TRBV5-1 | TGCGCCAGCAGCGTGGCCAGCGGGGTACAAGAGACCCAGTACTTC | CASSVASGVQETQYF
NA | TRBJ2-6 | NA | TRBV15 | TGTGCCACCGGCACGGGGACCTCAGGGGTCAACGTCCTGACTTTC | CATGTGTSGVNVLTF
NA | TRBJ1-1 | NA | TRBV20-1 | TGCAGTGCTCCCCGGGGCCCTCCGAGGAGCACTGAAGCTTTCTTT | CSAPRGPPRSTEAFF
many | TRBJ2-7 | NA | TRBV10-1 | TGCGCCAGCGCTGGACACCCTCTTAGACACCTTTCCTACGAGCAGTACTTC | CASAGHPLRHLSYEQYF
many | TRBJ2-7 | NA | TRBV4-1 | TGCGCCAGCAGCCAAGGGGAGGGGGACTACGAGCAGTACTTC | CASSQGEGDYEQYF
many | TRBJ2-3 | TRBD1 | TRBV7-2 | TGTGCCAGCAGCTACGGGACAGGAACAGATACGCAGTATTTT | CASSYGTGTDTQYF
NA | TRBJ2-5 | NA | TRBV20-1 | TGCAGTGCCCCGGTAGGGGAGACCCAGTACTTC | CSAPVGETQYF
NA | TRBJ2-2 | NA | TRBV24-1 | TGTGCCACCGGGGCAGGGAACAGGAGGGGGGAGCTGTTTTTT | CATGAGNRRGELFF
many | TRBJ1-2 | NA | TRBV12-3/TRBV12-4 | TGTGCCAGCAGTCTTATACAGGGACGGGATGGCTACACCTTC | CASSLIQGRDGYTF
once | TRBJ2-5 | NA | TRBV5-5 | TGTGCCAGCAGCTTGGCCAGCGTTCAAGAGACCCAGTACTTC | CASSLASVQETQYF
few | TRBJ2-1 | TRBD2 | TRBV5-1 | TGCGCCAGCAGCTTGGGCCTCAGCGGGATCTCCTACAATGAGCAGTTCTTC | CASSLGLSGISYNEQFF
many | TRBJ2-5 | NA | TRBV12-3/TRBV12-4 | TGTGCCAGCAGTTCAGGACAGATACAAGAGACCCAGTACTTC | CASSSGQIQETQYF
NA | TRBJ2-7 | TRBD1 | TRBV6-6 | TGTGCCAGCAGTGGACAGGGGGTAGACGAGCAGTACTTC | CASSGQGVDEQYF
few | TRBJ2-7 | TRBD2 | TRBV20-1 | TGCAGTGCTTCCCCGAGGAGCGGGATTACTAGCTCCTACGAGCAGTACTTC | CSASPRSGITSSYEQYF
few | TRBJ1-1 | NA | TRBV5-1 | TGCGCCAGCAGCTCAATACAGGGGAACACTGAAGCTTTCTTT | CASSSIQGNTEAFF
NA | TRBJ2-7 | TRBD2 | TRBV20-1 | TGCAGTGCTACGAGACTAGCGGGAGCTCTCGGCGAGCAGTACTTC | CSATRLAGALGEQYF
many | TRBJ1-6 | NA | TRBV4-1 | TGCGCCAGCAGCCAACCAATCGAGGGTGGAGATTCACCCCTCCACTTT | CASSQPIEGGDSPLHF
NA | TRBJ1-2 | NA | TRBV20-1 | TGCAGTGCTAGTAACGGTGGCTACACCTTC | CSASNGGYTF
NA | TRBJ2-3 | NA | TRBV18 | TGTGCCAGCCCGAAACAGGGCGGAACAGATACGCAGTATTTT | CASPKQGGTDTQYF
NA | TRBJ2-1 | NA | TRBV29-1 | TGCAGCGTTGAAGCCGAAGTGGGGACCTACAATGAGCAGTTCTTC | CSVEAEVGTYNEQFF
many | TRBJ2-1 | TRBD2 | TRBV12-3/TRBV12-4 | TGTGCCAGCAGTTTAATCCTAGCGGGAGTCAATGAGCAGTTCTTC | CASSLILAGVNEQFF
NA | TRBJ2-1 | NA | TRBV7-9 | TGTGCCAGCAGCTTGACCAGGGATGCATCCAATGAGCAGTTCTTC | CASSLTRDASNEQFF
NA | TRBJ2-7 | TRBD1 | TRBV28 | TGTGCCAGCAGTTTGACTTCACAGGGGTTCTACGAGCAGTACTTC | CASSLTSQGFYEQYF
NA | TRBJ1-6 | NA | TRBV27 | TGTGCCAGCAGTGACAGAGGCACTAAGAACAATTCACCCCTCCACTTT | CASSDRGTKNNSPLHF
many | TRBJ2-6 | NA | TRBV20-1 | TGCAGTGCTAGAGCCCAGGCGGGCGGTCTCTTGACTTTC | CSARAQAGGLLTF
NA | TRBJ2-7 | NA | TRBV9 | TGTGCCAGCAGCCCTCGCTCCGCAGACAGGCGGGACGAGCAGTACTTC | CASSPRSADRRDEQYF